A selection of T cell receptor beta chains follows, all from one sample in a study of cytotoxic CD8 clonotypes in ibrutinib-treated CLL. The data were produced by immunoSEQ multiplex PCR, yet TCRdb's version contains in-frame clones alone and is incomplete. This table has around 310,000 clones, about 80% appearing once. Material: PBMCs, obtained before ibrutinib treatment. The receptor source for this set is a human donor with chronic lymphocytic leukemia. Each CDR3 is given with its conserved first and last residue. D genes are given only for firm matches.

- 14 TRBJ2-7 TRBV28 CASSLTVSSYEQYF
- 13 TRBJ2-7 TRBV6-5 CASSYVNSYEQYF
TRBD2 15 TRBJ2-1 TRBV5-6 CASSWGLVVSDEQFF
- 13 TRBJ1-2 TRBV9 CASSPGADYGYTF
- 16 TRBJ2-1 TRBV5-1 CASSLDVNRVGGEQFF
- 14 TRBJ1-4 TRBV10-2 CASSGGRAGEKLFF
- 16 TRBJ1-3 TRBV27 CASSLRVPYSGNTIYF
- 14 TRBJ2-7 TRBV18 CASLPDRSSYEQYF
- 16 TRBJ2-6 TRBV7-9 CASSLGTVSGANVLTF
- 16 TRBJ2-4 TRBV15 CATSRDTGSAKNIQYF
- 13 TRBJ2-7 TRBV7-2 CASTLNQGSEQYF
- 13 TRBJ2-1 TRBV7-9 CASSPQADNEQFF
- 13 TRBJ2-1 TRBV25-1 CASSESGSDEQFF
- 14 TRBJ2-2 TRBV30 CAWSRPGESGELFF
TRBD2 14 TRBJ2-1 TRBV4-1 CASSQTGLSNEQFF
TRBD2 15 TRBJ2-1 TRBV15 CATSRGGTSDNEQFF
TRBD2 13 TRBJ2-2 TRBV10-3 CAISPSGAGELFF
TRBD1 16 TRBJ1-2 TRBV30 CAWSIPGTAQHVGYTF
- 14 TRBJ1-1 TRBV7-3 CASSLTGVNTEAFF
- 18 TRBJ2-2 TRBV4-2 CASSYDTPFRESTGELFF
- 13 TRBJ2-2 TRBV11-2 CASSPTRTGELFF
TRBD1 15 TRBJ1-2 TRBV6-5 CASSNSWTGESGYTF
TRBD2 15 TRBJ2-1 TRBV7-9 CASSLSGSVYNEQFF
TRBD2 14 TRBJ2-7 TRBV6-6 CASSSIAGTYEQYF
- 15 TRBJ1-4 TRBV2 CASSVGQGRNEKLFF
TRBD2 15 TRBJ2-2 TRBV10-3 CAISEGLASTGELFF
TRBD1 13 TRBJ2-7 TRBV6-1 CASSRDRAYEQYF
- 10 TRBJ2-7 TRBV6-5 CASSYSQQYF
- 16 TRBJ1-5 TRBV5-1 CASSLVGGYSNQPQHF
- 14 TRBJ1-4 TRBV5-6 CASSIKSTNEKLFF
- 15 TRBJ2-7 TRBV5-1 CASSSSLGSTYEQYF
- 13 TRBJ1-5 TRBV2 CASRFVGNQPQHF
TRBD2 15 TRBJ2-5 TRBV9 CASSVVGLAGETQYF
TRBD2 16 TRBJ2-1 TRBV10-3 CATSLREIAGSGEQFF
- 14 TRBJ2-5 TRBV4-3 CASSQVTYQETQYF
- 19 TRBJ2-5 TRBV12-2 CASRLPSRPHRDNQETQYF
TRBD2 18 TRBJ2-2 TRBV2 CASRGGLPFGPNTGELFF
- 15 TRBJ2-5 TRBV6-5 CASSYNGEEWETQYF
- 14 TRBJ2-1 TRBV28 CASSSGGSSVAKFF
TRBD1 17 TRBJ2-7 TRBV11-2 CASSVTSAGTASYEQYF
TRBD1 13 TRBJ1-2 TRBV5-1 CASSQDRVWGYTF
- 17 TRBJ2-3 TRBV5-1 CASSGRTLKAYTDTQYF